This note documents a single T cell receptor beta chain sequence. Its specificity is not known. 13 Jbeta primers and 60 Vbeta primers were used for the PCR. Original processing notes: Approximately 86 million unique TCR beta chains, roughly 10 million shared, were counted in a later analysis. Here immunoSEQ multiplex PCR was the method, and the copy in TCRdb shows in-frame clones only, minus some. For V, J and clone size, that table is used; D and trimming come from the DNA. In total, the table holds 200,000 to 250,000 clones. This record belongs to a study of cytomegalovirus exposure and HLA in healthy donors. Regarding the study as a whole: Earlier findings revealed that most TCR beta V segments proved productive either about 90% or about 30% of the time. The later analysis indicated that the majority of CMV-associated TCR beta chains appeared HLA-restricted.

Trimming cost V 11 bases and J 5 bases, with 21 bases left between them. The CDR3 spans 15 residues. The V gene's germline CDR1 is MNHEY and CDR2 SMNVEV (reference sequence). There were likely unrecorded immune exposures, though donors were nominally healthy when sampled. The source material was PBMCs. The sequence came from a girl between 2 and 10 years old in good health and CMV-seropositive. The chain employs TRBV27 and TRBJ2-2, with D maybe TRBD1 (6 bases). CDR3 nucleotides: TGTGCCCTACAGGTCCGGGACACCCTTACCGGGGAGCTGTTTTTT. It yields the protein CALQVRDTLTGELFF.